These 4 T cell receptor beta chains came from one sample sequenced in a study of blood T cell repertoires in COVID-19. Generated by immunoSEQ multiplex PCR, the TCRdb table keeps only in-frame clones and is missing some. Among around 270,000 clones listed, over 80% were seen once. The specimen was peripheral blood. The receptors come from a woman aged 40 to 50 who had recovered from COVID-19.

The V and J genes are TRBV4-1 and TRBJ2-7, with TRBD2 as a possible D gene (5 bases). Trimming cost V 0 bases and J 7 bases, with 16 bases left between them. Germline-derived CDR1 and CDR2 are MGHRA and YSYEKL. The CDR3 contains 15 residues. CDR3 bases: TGCGCCAGCAGCCAAGATCTAGCCCCAGATTCAGAGCAGTACTTC. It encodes CASSQDLAPDSEQYF.

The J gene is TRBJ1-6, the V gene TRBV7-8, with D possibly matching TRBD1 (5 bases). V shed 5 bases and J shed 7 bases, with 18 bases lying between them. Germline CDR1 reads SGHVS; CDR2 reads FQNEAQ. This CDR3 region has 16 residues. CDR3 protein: CASSPEGQGSNSPLHF. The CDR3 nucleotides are TGTGCCAGCAGCCCGGAGGGGCAGGGATCCAATTCACCCCTCCACTTT.

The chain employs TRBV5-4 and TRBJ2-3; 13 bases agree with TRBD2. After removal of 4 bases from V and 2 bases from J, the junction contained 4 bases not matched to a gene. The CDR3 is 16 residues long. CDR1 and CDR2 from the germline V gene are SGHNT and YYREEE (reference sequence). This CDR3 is CASSRGLAGATDTQYF. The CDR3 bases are TGTGCCAGCAGCCGTGGACTAGCGGGGGCCACAGATACGCAGTATTTT.

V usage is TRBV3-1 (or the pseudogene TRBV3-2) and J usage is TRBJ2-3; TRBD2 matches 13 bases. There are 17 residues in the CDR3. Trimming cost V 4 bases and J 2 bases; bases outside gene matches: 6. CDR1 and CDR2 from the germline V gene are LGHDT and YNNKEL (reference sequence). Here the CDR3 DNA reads TGTGCCAGCAGCCGGGGGACTAGCGGGACCCTCACAGATACGCAGTATTTT. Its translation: CASSRGTSGTLTDTQYF.